The TCR beta chain under discussion was sequenced for a study of radiotherapy plus CTLA-4 blockade in lung cancer. On the study more broadly: Objective responses were seen in around 17% of patients, disease control in more than 30%. Study results and caveats: According to reports, early shifts in blood T cell clones, alongside interferon-beta, forecast response most accurately.

Treatment of patients with chemo-refractory metastatic non-small-cell lung cancer consisted of focal radiation plus CTLA-4 blockade with ipilimumab. The V and J ends lost 6 bases and 3 bases respectively, with 5 bases between them. This CDR3 has 11 residues. Germline lookup yields CDR1 MNHNY and CDR2 SVGAGI (reference sequence). Here immunoSEQ multiplex PCR was the method, and the copy in TCRdb shows in-frame clones only, minus some. The table records 50,000 to 75,000 clones, approximately 77% of them present only once. As concerns this clone: Its target is not known.

Here the sequenced sample was peripheral blood, taken from a patient treated with radiotherapy plus ipilimumab. This chain joins TRBV6-6 and TRBJ2-5; no definite D call. This sequence was found in a human donor with non-small cell lung cancer who had a complete response to radiotherapy plus ipilimumab. The CDR3 DNA follows: TGTGCCAGCAGCTTAAAAGAGACCCAGTACTTC. It encodes CASSLKETQYF.